What follows describes a single TCR beta chain. This entry is derived from a study of blood T cell repertoires in COVID-19. Measured with immunoSEQ multiplex PCR; TCRdb has only the in-frame clones, and not every one. The sample has some 140,000 clones, almost 80% seen once. Germline CDR1 SEHNR, CDR2 FQNEAQ (reference sequence). Trimming took off 5 bases at V and 0 bases at J, with 8 bases between the two ends. CDR3 length equals 13 residues. This clonotype was sampled from a man aged 60 to 75 who had recovered from COVID-19. The chain carries TRBV7-9 and TRBJ2-7; D uncertain. The material sequenced was peripheral blood. The CDR3: CASSPYSSYEQYF. CDR3 DNA sequence: TGTGCCAGCAGCCCCTACAGCTCCTACGAGCAGTACTTC.